This T cell receptor beta chain appears in the sequencing data of a study of blood T cell repertoires in COVID-19. Study-level background: COVID-19 samples from acute and convalescent phases originated in the United States, Italy and Spain. T cells, B-cell-depleted T cells, or PBMCs provided the cDNA or gDNA that served as material.

Germline lookup yields CDR1 SNHLY and CDR2 FYNNEI. Trimming removed 4 bases from V and 1 base from J, with 7 bases in between. The CDR3 spans 13 residues. This clone has just a few counts. Per the authors' pipeline: Scientists estimated how many nucleated cells there were by amplifying reference gene primers. Some clones are missing from TCRdb's copy, which holds only in-frame ones; the method was immunoSEQ multiplex PCR. D and trimming come from the DNA, and the V and J calls and clone size come from that table. Here the sample spans 140,000 or so clones, more than 85% being singletons. The V call is TRBV2, the J call TRBJ1-1; possible D gene TRBD1, 5 bases. What was sequenced was peripheral blood. This receptor was taken from a human donor in a cohort sampled during active COVID-19. The CDR3 reads CASSATENTEAFF. The CDR3 DNA is TGTGCCAGCAGTGCGACAGAGAACACTGAAGCTTTCTTT.